This entry lists 23 T cell receptor beta chains sequenced from one sample in a study of shared clonotypes between healthy human individuals. Libraries were prepared by immunoSEQ multiplex PCR; TCRdb keeps only in-frame clonotypes and omits some of them. Of about 1.4 million clones in the sample, around 97% are singletons; the top ten hold roughly 1.2%. The source material was naive CD4+ T cells sorted from blood. Stated subset: CD45RA+ positively selected. These receptors were obtained from a young man in good health.

The chain carries TRBV19 and TRBJ1-5; TRBD1 matches 7 bases. The CDR3 extends over 14 amino acids. CDR1 and CDR2 (germline): LNHDA, SQIVND (reference sequence). V lost 5 bases to trimming and J lost 2 bases; unmatched junction nucleotides: 3. The CDR3 here is CASSATGGNQPQHF. The CDR3, as DNA: TGTGCCAGTAGTGCAACAGGGGGCAATCAGCCCCAGCATTTT.

In its sample, this clone was seen once. The chain joins TRBV27 to TRBJ2-7; 9 nucleotides match TRBD2. V lost 2 bases and J lost 2; bases outside the gene matches: 4. This CDR3 is built from 15 residues. Looked up from germline, CDR1 is MNHEY and CDR2 is SMNVEV (reference sequence). The chain's CDR3 is CASSLRLAGTYEQYF. In nucleotides, the CDR3 is TGTGCCAGCAGTTTAAGGCTAGCGGGGACCTACGAGCAGTACTTC.

The genes are TRBV5-1 and TRBJ2-1, with 13 nucleotides matching TRBD2. Losses at the gene ends were 2 bases for V and 0 bases for J; bases not matched to a gene: 5. Per germline, CDR1 SGHRS and CDR2 YFSETQ. This CDR3 is built from 18 residues. The CDR3 nucleotides are TGCGCCAGCAGCTTTGGACTAGCGGGAGATAGCTCCTACAATGAGCAGTTCTTC. Translated, it gives CASSFGLAGDSSYNEQFF.

There are a few counts of this clone. V is TRBV5-1 and J is TRBJ2-2, with 9 bases matching TRBD2. CDR3 length: 15 amino acids. The trim removed 4 bases at V and 6 bases at J, leaving 7 bases unmatched. Germline values: CDR1 SGHRS, CDR2 YFSETQ. DNA for the CDR3: TGCGCCAGCAGCCACCTAGCGGGACGGGCCGGGGAGCTGTTTTTT. It codes for CASSHLAGRAGELFF.

The V call is TRBV5-1, the J call TRBJ2-1; D is perhaps TRBD1 (5 bases). The CDR3 has 14 residues. The V gene lost 0 bases and the J gene lost 6 bases, with 10 bases spanning the gap. Germline V gene sequence: CDR1 SGHRS, CDR2 YFSETQ. CDR3 in DNA: TGCGCCAGCAGCTTGGGGGGCGCGATCAATGAGCAGTTCTTC. Translation: CASSLGGAINEQFF.

The rearrangement joins TRBV28 to TRBJ1-1; D is ambiguous. V was trimmed by 2 bases and J by 4 bases, leaving 11 bases between them. From germline, CDR1 is MDHEN and CDR2 SYDVKM. The CDR3 totals 14 residues. The CDR3, as DNA: TGTGCCAGCAGTTTAGTGGTCTGGGGCACTGAAGCTTTCTTT. Protein product: CASSLVVWGTEAFF.

This rearrangement joins TRBV9 to TRBJ2-7; no reliable D call. Trimming pared 5 bases from V and 4 bases from J, leaving 19 bases between. Germline V CDR1 and CDR2: SGDLS, YYNGEE. This CDR3 contains 15 residues. CDR3 bases: TGTGCCAGCAGGGTTGCGTGGCTGAAAAGATACGAGCAGTACTTC. As protein: CASRVAWLKRYEQYF.

V gene TRBV29-1 combines with J gene TRBJ2-3; D gene uncertain. The V and J ends lost 4 bases and 6 bases respectively, with 11 bases between them. This CDR3 comprises 12 residues. CDR1 SQVTM and CDR2 ANQGSEA come from the germline V gene. The CDR3 spells CSVVYPSDTQYF. DNA of the CDR3: TGCAGCGTTGTATATCCATCTGATACGCAGTATTTT.

The V gene is TRBV4-1, the J gene TRBJ2-5; D ambiguous. This CDR3 has 13 residues. Germline V gene lookup returns CDR1 MGHRA and CDR2 YSYEKL. Trimming cost V 0 bases and J 5 bases, with 7 bases left between them. This CDR3 is CASSQDVAETQYF. CDR3 coding DNA: TGCGCCAGCAGCCAAGACGTTGCGGAGACCCAGTACTTC.

This clone occurred once. The chain employs TRBV29-1 and TRBJ1-2, with D perhaps TRBD1 (5 bases). This CDR3 has 12 residues. Between the trimmed V and J ends, which lost 4 bases and 5 bases, there was a span of 11 bases. Germline V gives CDR1 SQVTM, CDR2 ANQGSEA. The CDR3 loop is CSVAMGGYGYTF. The CDR3 DNA reads TGCAGCGTTGCCATGGGGGGGTATGGCTACACCTTC.

The chain links TRBV4-1 to TRBJ2-1; 11 bases match TRBD2. The CDR3 runs 16 residues. With 1 base clipped from V and 3 bases from J, the junction kept 2 bases outside the gene matches. Germline loops: CDR1 MGHRA, CDR2 YSYEKL. The CDR3 sequence is CASSQGLAGNYNEQFF. In nucleotides, the CDR3 is TGCGCCAGCAGCCAAGGACTAGCGGGAAACTACAATGAGCAGTTCTTC.

The CDR3 bases are TGTGCCAGCAGTGATGGGGGAAGCCAGACCTACGAGCAGTACTTC. Protein: CASSDGGSQTYEQYF. The chain recombines TRBV25-1 with TRBJ2-7; the D gene could be TRBD1 or TRBD2 (5 bases each). Trimming removed 3 bases from V and 2 bases from J, with 14 bases in between. Germline lookup yields CDR1 MGHDK and CDR2 SYGVNS. The CDR3 loop spans 15 amino acids.

This chain joins TRBV28 and TRBJ1-5; D not certain. Between the trimmed V and J ends, which lost 7 bases and 9 bases, there was a span of 13 bases. This CDR3 region has 12 residues. CDR1 is MDHEN, CDR2 SYDVKM, per germline. This CDR3 reads CASTLQGLPQHF. CDR3 in DNA: TGTGCCAGCACCTTACAAGGGTTGCCCCAGCATTTT. Complete variable domain (other parts from reference TRBV28 and TRBJ1-5): DVKVTQSSRYLVKRTGEKVFLECVQDMDHENMFWYRQDPGLGLRLIYFSYDVKMKEKGDIPEGYSVSREKKERFSLILESASTNQTSMYLCASTLQGLPQHFGDGTRLSIL.

The rearrangement uses TRBV4-2 and TRBJ2-3; weak D call: TRBD2 (6 bases). The CDR3 spans 15 residues. Germline assignment: CDR1 LGHNA and CDR2 YNFKEQ. V was shortened by 4 bases and J by 2 bases, with 13 bases between the two germline ends. CDR3 sequence: CASSPRAGDTDTQYF. CDR3 nucleotide sequence: TGTGCCAGCAGCCCCAGAGCGGGTGACACAGATACGCAGTATTTT.

The V call is TRBV21-1, the J call TRBJ1-5; TRBD1 was called by the table and not checked on the DNA. TRBV21-1 is tagged as a pseudogene. The CDR3 spans 13 residues. The CDR3, as DNA: TGTGCCAGCACCGACAGGGGGAATCAGCCCCAGCATTTT. Its translation is CASTDRGNQPQHF.

V is TRBV9 and J is TRBJ2-3; TRBD2 matches 10 bases. The V gene end was trimmed by 2 bases and the J gene end by 3 bases; junction bases not matched to a gene: 6. The CDR3 consists of 16 residues. CDR1 and CDR2 from the germline V gene are SGDLS and YYNGEE. The CDR3 sequence: CASSVLAGGTTDTQYF. The CDR3 DNA reads TGTGCCAGCAGCGTCTTAGCGGGAGGCACAACAGATACGCAGTATTTT.

The rearrangement joins TRBV28 to TRBJ2-7; D is undetermined. The V gene lost 6 bases and the J gene lost 2 bases, with 17 bases spanning the gap. The CDR3 spans 15 residues. Germline CDR1 and CDR2: MDHEN and SYDVKM. The CDR3 region has the DNA TGTGCCAGCAGAGCCACACTACCCCCTACCTACGAGCAGTACTTC. This translates into CASRATLPPTYEQYF.

The chain uses TRBV6-1 and TRBJ2-3; TRBD2 is a possible D gene (5 bases). Germline V lookup: CDR1 MNHNS, CDR2 SASEGT. This CDR3 comprises 15 residues. V was trimmed by 1 base and J by 0 bases, leaving 8 bases between them. The CDR3 DNA sequence: TGTGCCAGCAGTGAAGGAGGGTCTAGCACAGATACGCAGTATTTT. It specifies CASSEGGSSTDTQYF.

This sequence joins TRBV6-5 and TRBJ2-1; D not resolved. V was shortened by 5 bases and J by 0 bases, with 11 bases between the two germline ends. Looked up from germline, CDR1 is MNHEY and CDR2 is SVGAGI. The CDR3 is 15 amino acids. CDR3: CASSRQPSSYNEQFF. The CDR3 bases are TGTGCCAGCAGTCGACAACCGAGCTCCTACAATGAGCAGTTCTTC.

The chain has TRBV28 and TRBJ2-7, with a possible D match to TRBD2 (5 bases). Trimming took off 7 bases at V and 0 bases at J, with 10 bases between the two ends. This CDR3 comprises 13 residues. Germline V gene data show CDR1 as MDHEN and CDR2 as SYDVKM. CDR3: CASKVGNSYEQYF. CDR3 nucleotides: TGTGCCAGCAAGGTCGGGAACTCCTACGAGCAGTACTTC. Using reference TRBV28 and TRBJ2-7 for the parts outside the CDR3, the full variable domain is DVKVTQSSRYLVKRTGEKVFLECVQDMDHENMFWYRQDPGLGLRLIYFSYDVKMKEKGDIPEGYSVSREKKERFSLILESASTNQTSMYLCASKVGNSYEQYFGPGTRLTVT.

For the CDR3, the DNA is TGTGCCAGCAGTGAAGCCGGGCCTAGCGGAATCACAGATACGCAGTATTTT. The encoded protein is CASSEAGPSGITDTQYF. The V call is TRBV6-1, the J call TRBJ2-3, with 7 nucleotides matching TRBD2. The junction had 8 bases not matched to a gene; V was cut back by 0 bases and J by 2 bases. This CDR3 is built from 17 residues. Germline values: CDR1 MNHNS, CDR2 SASEGT.

The chain uses TRBV2 and TRBJ1-1; TRBD1 aligns across 9 bases. After removal of 3 bases from V and 5 bases from J, the junction contained 4 bases not matched to a gene. The CDR3 loop spans 14 amino acids. CDR1 is SNHLY, CDR2 FYNNEI, per germline. CDR3 coding DNA: TGTGCCAGCAGTGATAGGACAGGGGATACTGAAGCTTTCTTT. Amino acids: CASSDRTGDTEAFF.

This clone was found a few times. This chain connects TRBV5-4 to TRBJ1-1, with 9 positions matching TRBD1. J gave up 0 bases and V 5 bases, and 5 bases lay outside the gene matches. CDR3 length: 15 residues. The V gene's germline CDR1 is SGHNT and CDR2 YYREEE (reference sequence). CDR3 protein: CASRLRTGVNTEAFF. In DNA form, the CDR3 reads TGTGCCAGCAGACTTAGGACAGGGGTGAACACTGAAGCTTTCTTT.